The 16 T cell receptor beta chains below all came from one sample that was sequenced in a study of OX40 agonist ivuxolimab in advanced cancers. Produced via immunoSEQ multiplex PCR; TCRdb's table is partial and in-frame only. In the table there are around 65,000 clones, roughly 90% of which are singletons. Source: CD4+ or CD8+ T cells sorted from blood, taken in a trial of the OX40 agonist ivuxolimab. The source is an adult with an advanced solid tumor such as melanoma, head and neck, liver or kidney cancer.

The chain links TRBV6-1 to TRBJ2-1; TRBD2 matches at 11 bases. The germline V gene has CDR1 MNHNS and CDR2 SASEGT. The CDR3 has 18 residues. The V and J ends lost 1 base and 6 bases, in that order; junction bases with no gene match: 11. CDR3 residues: CASSEGGTSGWKGNEQFF. CDR3 DNA sequence: TGTGCCAGCAGTGAAGGAGGGACTAGCGGTTGGAAGGGCAATGAGCAGTTCTTC.

The chain employs TRBV5-4 and TRBJ2-5; TRBD1 aligns across 11 bases. Germline V gene sequence: CDR1 SGHNT, CDR2 YYREEE (reference sequence). J gave up 3 bases and V 0 bases, and 13 bases lay outside the gene matches. The CDR3 consists of 19 residues. CDR3 nucleotide sequence: TGTGCCAGCAGCTTGGCCGGGACAGGGGGGGGAAGCGGTAAAGAGACCCAGTACTTC. This sequence encodes CASSLAGTGGGSGKETQYF. Supplemented by reference TRBV5-4 and TRBJ2-5, the full variable domain reads ETGVTQSPTHLIKTRGQQVTLRCSSQSGHNTVSWYQQALGQGPQFIFQYYREEENGRGNFPPRFSGLQFPNYSSELNVNALELDDSALYLCASSLAGTGGGSGKETQYFGPGTRLLVL.

This clone appeared once. V is TRBV5-1 and J is TRBJ2-3; D possibly corresponds to TRBD1 (6 bases). This CDR3 comprises 14 residues. Germline values: CDR1 SGHRS, CDR2 YFSETQ. V lost 2 bases and J lost 0, with 7 bases in between. The DNA for the CDR3 is TGCGCCAGCAGCTTCACAGGGAGCACAGATACGCAGTATTTT. This gives the protein CASSFTGSTDTQYF.

The chain couples TRBV5-5 to TRBJ2-2, with 12 bases aligning to TRBD2. Per germline, CDR1 SGHKS and CDR2 YYEKEE (reference sequence). Trimming cost V 5 bases and J 4 bases; bases outside gene matches: 6. The CDR3 runs 16 residues. CDR3 in DNA: TGTGCCAGCAGATCTAGCGGGAGGGACTTCACCGGGGAGCTGTTTTTT. Protein: CASRSSGRDFTGELFF.

The chain is built from TRBV4-3 and TRBJ2-3; D is unclear. Trimming removed 2 bases at V and 0 bases at J, with 15 bases between. The CDR3 covers 17 residues. Germline lookup yields CDR1 LGHNA and CDR2 YSLEER. Here the CDR3 reads CASSQPGARTSTDTQYF. CDR3 sequence (DNA): TGCGCCAGCAGCCAACCTGGCGCCCGTACTAGCACAGATACGCAGTATTTT.

The chain combines TRBV19 with TRBJ2-6, with D uncertain. Trimming removed 6 bases at V and 2 bases at J, with 5 bases between. The CDR3 has 13 amino acids. Germline V gene data show CDR1 as LNHDA and CDR2 as SQIVND (reference sequence). The CDR3 protein is CASRETGANVLTF. CDR3 in DNA: TGTGCCAGTAGGGAAACTGGGGCCAACGTCCTGACTTTC.

The chain couples TRBV7-6 to TRBJ1-4, with D perhaps TRBD1 (5 bases). There are 16 residues in the CDR3. Germline-derived CDR1 and CDR2 are SGHVS and FNYEAQ. V shed 2 bases and J shed 11 bases, with 21 bases lying between them. CDR3 coding DNA: TGTGCCAGCAGCTTAAACCCTTGGGCAGGGCGGGAGAAACTGTTTTTT. Protein: CASSLNPWAGREKLFF.

V usage is TRBV7-9 and J usage is TRBJ1-4; D call uncertain. V was pared by 3 bases and J by 8 bases, with 7 bases between. The germline CDR1 and CDR2 sequences are SEHNR and FQNEAQ (reference sequence). The CDR3 runs 12 residues. CDR3 coding DNA: TGTGCCAGCAGCTTCCTACAGGAAAAACTGTTTTTT. Its protein product is CASSFLQEKLFF.

J is TRBJ2-5 and V is TRBV20-1; D gene uncertain. CDR3 length equals 11 residues. Trimming removed 5 bases from V and 7 bases from J, with 11 bases in between. Germline V gene lookup returns CDR1 DFQATT and CDR2 SNEGSKA (reference sequence). The DNA of the CDR3 is TGCAGTGCTTCTAGAACATTGACCCAGTACTTC. Its translation is CSASRTLTQYF.

This clone was recorded only once. The rearrangement uses TRBV7-2 and TRBJ2-1, with D uncertain. CDR3 length equals 12 residues. Germline CDR1 SGHTA, CDR2 FQGNSA. V shed 6 bases and J shed 8 bases, with 11 bases lying between them. The CDR3 region is CASSLNWDEQFF. CDR3 DNA sequence: TGTGCCAGCAGTTTGAACTGGGATGAGCAGTTCTTC.

Here the CDR3 reads CASSHEGQGGEKLFF. As DNA, the CDR3 is TGCGCCAGCAGCCACGAGGGACAGGGGGGTGAAAAACTGTTTTTT. This chain joins TRBV4-1 and TRBJ1-4; 11 bases fit TRBD1. The CDR3 spans 15 residues. CDR1 and CDR2 (germline): MGHRA, YSYEKL. Trimming took 3 bases from V and 7 from J; bases not matched to a gene: 4.

This chain uses TRBV2 with TRBJ1-5; 9 positions agree with TRBD1. The germline V gene encodes CDR1 SNHLY and CDR2 FYNNEI. The CDR3 totals 14 residues. V shed 4 bases and J 7 bases; nucleotides not matched to a gene: 5. Written as DNA, the CDR3 is TGTGCCAGCAGTGCCGGGACAGGGCGGCAGCCCCAGCATTTT. This gives the protein CASSAGTGRQPQHF.

This chain uses TRBV6-4 with TRBJ2-2; 9 bases line up with TRBD1. V shed 1 base, J shed 2 bases, and the junction held 2 bases outside the gene matches. CDR1 and CDR2 from the germline V gene are MRHNA and SNTAGT. The CDR3 is 16 residues long. The CDR3 protein is CASSDLDRGNTGELFF. CDR3 nucleotides: TGTGCCAGCAGTGACTTGGACAGGGGAAACACCGGGGAGCTGTTTTTT.

This rearrangement joins TRBV28 to TRBJ2-5; 7 bases line up with TRBD2. CDR1 is MDHEN and CDR2 is SYDVKM in the germline V gene. J was trimmed by 5 bases and V by 5 bases; bases with no gene match: 14. The CDR3 extends over 16 amino acids. The CDR3 region is CASSPPWGRARETQYF. DNA of the CDR3: TGTGCCAGCAGTCCCCCGTGGGGGAGGGCCAGGGAGACCCAGTACTTC.

This clone was counted once. The CDR3 reads CASSLGLAGGSDEQFF. Written as DNA, the CDR3 is TGTGCCAGCAGCTTAGGACTAGCGGGAGGTAGTGATGAGCAGTTCTTC. The gene calls are TRBV7-9 and TRBJ2-1; 13 nucleotides agree with TRBD2. The V segment lost 1 base and the J segment 8 bases; nucleotides outside the gene matches: 5. This CDR3 has 16 amino acids. Germline-derived CDR1 and CDR2 are SEHNR and FQNEAQ (reference sequence).

The chain employs TRBV7-9 and TRBJ1-4; D perhaps matches TRBD1 (5 bases). Germline V gives CDR1 SEHNR, CDR2 FQNEAQ (reference sequence). V was pared by 5 bases and J by 6 bases, with 19 bases between. CDR3 length equals 16 residues. The CDR3, as DNA: TGTGCCAGCAGCCCTACCCTGGGACGAGGAGATGAAAAACTGTTTTTT. This translates into CASSPTLGRGDEKLFF.